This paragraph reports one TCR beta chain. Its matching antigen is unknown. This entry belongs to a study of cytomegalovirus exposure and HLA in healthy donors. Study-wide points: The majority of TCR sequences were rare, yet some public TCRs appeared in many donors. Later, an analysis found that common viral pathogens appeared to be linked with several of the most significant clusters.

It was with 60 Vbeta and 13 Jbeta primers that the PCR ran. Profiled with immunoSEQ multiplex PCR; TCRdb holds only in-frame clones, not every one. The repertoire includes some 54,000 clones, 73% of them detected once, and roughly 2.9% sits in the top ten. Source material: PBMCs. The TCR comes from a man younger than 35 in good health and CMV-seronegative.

The CDR3 here is CASSSTGTEETQYF. DNA for the CDR3: TGCGCCAGCAGCTCAACCGGGACAGAAGAGACCCAGTACTTC. The chain combines TRBV5-1 with TRBJ2-5; TRBD1 aligns across 7 bases. Losses at the gene ends were 3 bases for V and 3 bases for J; bases not matched to a gene: 5. Germline CDR1 and CDR2: SGHRS and YFSETQ. The CDR3 sequence is 14 residues long.